Each of the 22 T cell receptor beta chains below was sequenced from the same sample in a study of cytotoxic CD8 clonotypes in ibrutinib-treated CLL. The data were produced by immunoSEQ multiplex PCR, yet TCRdb's version contains in-frame clones alone and is incomplete. The sample yields 300,000 to 350,000 clones, about 80% seen once. This specimen was PBMCs, taken before ibrutinib treatment. The receptors derive from a human donor with chronic lymphocytic leukemia.

The gene calls are TRBV7-4 and TRBJ2-3, with D possibly being TRBD2 (5 bases). The CDR3 contains 16 residues. The V gene's germline CDR1 is SGHVT and CDR2 SQSDAQ. Trimming cost V 5 bases and J 2 bases, with 17 bases left between them. CDR3 amino acids: CASSPSTTGITDTQYF. In nucleotides, the CDR3 is TGTGCCAGCAGCCCTTCCACAACGGGGATCACAGATACGCAGTATTTT.

The rearrangement uses TRBV4-2 and TRBJ2-7, with D possibly matching TRBD1 (5 bases). The CDR3 totals 15 residues. Germline V gene data show CDR1 as LGHNA and CDR2 as YNFKEQ. V shed 0 bases and J shed 7 bases, with 16 bases lying between them. CDR3 sequence (DNA): TGTGCCAGCAGCCAAGATTTGGCCAGGGCGGAGGAGCAGTACTTC. This sequence encodes CASSQDLARAEEQYF.

J is TRBJ2-1 and V is TRBV7-8, with D maybe TRBD2 (5 bases). Per germline, CDR1 SGHVS and CDR2 FQNEAQ. V dropped 5 bases and J dropped 0 bases, with 14 bases sitting between them. This CDR3 spans 16 amino acids. The chain's CDR3 is CASSDKGGSSYNEQFF. The CDR3 nucleotides read TGTGCCAGCAGCGATAAGGGTGGGAGCTCCTACAATGAGCAGTTCTTC. The whole variable domain, remainder taken from reference TRBV7-8 and TRBJ2-1, is GAGVSQSPRYKVAKRGQDVALRCDPISGHVSLFWYQQALGQGPEFLTYFQNEAQLDKSGLPSDRFFAERPEGSVSTLKIQRTQQEDSAVYLCASSDKGGSSYNEQFFGPGTRLTVL.

This chain joins TRBV6-5 and TRBJ1-5; D not certain. Germline CDR1 and CDR2: MNHEY and SVGAGI. Trimming left V 2 bases short and J 6 bases short, with 8 bases between. There are 13 residues in the CDR3. CDR3 region: CASSYTEGQPQHF. DNA for the CDR3: TGTGCCAGCAGTTACACTGAGGGTCAGCCCCAGCATTTT.

The chain links TRBV15 to TRBJ1-5, with D uncertain. This CDR3 is 13 amino acids long. The germline V gene has CDR1 LNHNV and CDR2 YYDKDF (reference sequence). Trimming took 0 bases from V and 6 from J, leaving 6 bases between them. DNA for the CDR3: TGTGCCACCAGCAGAGATCCCGTTCAGCCCCAGCATTTT. As protein: CATSRDPVQPQHF. Drawing the rest from reference TRBV15 and TRBJ1-5, the complete variable domain is DAMVIQNPRYQVTQFGKPVTLSCSQTLNHNVMYWYQQKSSQAPKLLFHYYDKDFNNEADTPDNFQSRRPNTSFCFLDIRSPGLGDTAMYLCATSRDPVQPQHFGDGTRLSIL.

As concerns this clone: The same CDR3 also results from other DNA sequences found in this sample. The chain recombines TRBV30 with TRBJ1-3; D gene uncertain. CDR1 and CDR2 (germline): GTSNPN, SVGIG (reference sequence). The CDR3 length is 13 residues. V was trimmed by 0 bases and J by 0 bases, leaving 3 bases between them. Here the CDR3 DNA reads TGTGCCTGGAGTGTTAGCTCTGGAAACACCATATATTTT. Residues: CAWSVSSGNTIYF. Full variable domain (remainder filled in from reference TRBV30 and TRBJ1-3): SQTIHQWPATLVQPVGSPLSLECTVEGTSNPNLYWYRQAAGRGLQLLFYSVGIGQISSEVPQNLSASRPQDRQFILSSKKLLLSDSGFYLCAWSVSSGNTIYFGEGSWLTVV.

This clone was counted between two and nine times. The rearrangement joins TRBV4-3 to TRBJ2-7; no definite D call. The CDR3 loop spans 14 amino acids. Germline V gene lookup returns CDR1 LGHNA and CDR2 YSLEER. Trimming took off 1 base at V and 7 bases at J, with 14 bases between the two ends. The CDR3 loop is CASSQGPGPWEQYF. In DNA, the CDR3 is TGCGCCAGCAGCCAAGGTCCCGGCCCCTGGGAGCAGTACTTC.

V gene TRBV5-7 combines with J gene TRBJ2-3; no firm D call. TRBV5-7 is reported as an ORF; its role is uncertain. V was shortened by 2 bases and J by 1 base, with 11 bases between the two germline ends. CDR3 length equals 15 residues. The CDR3 DNA is TGTGCCAGCAGCTTAGGCCGTGGGGGCACAGATACGCAGTATTTT. Encoded protein: CASSLGRGGTDTQYF.

The chain couples TRBV4-1 to TRBJ2-7; 10 nucleotides match TRBD1. CDR3 size: 14 residues. In germline, CDR1 is MGHRA, CDR2 YSYEKL. The V gene end was trimmed by 3 bases and the J gene end by 7 bases; junction bases not matched to a gene: 6. The CDR3: CASSQRQGADEQYF. The DNA of the CDR3 is TGCGCCAGCAGCCAGCGACAGGGGGCGGATGAGCAGTACTTC.

The chain combines TRBV28 with TRBJ2-3, with 11 bases identical to TRBD2. V was pared by 4 bases and J by 4 bases, with 4 bases of the junction left unmatched. Germline CDR1 and CDR2: MDHEN and SYDVKM. The CDR3 runs 15 residues. The CDR3, as DNA: TGTGCCAGCAGTTCCCCTAGCGGGAGGCCAGATACGCAGTATTTT. Its protein is CASSSPSGRPDTQYF.

This sequence joins TRBV5-1 and TRBJ2-7, with TRBD1 matching 10 bases. Germline lookup yields CDR1 SGHRS and CDR2 YFSETQ. This CDR3 comprises 14 residues. Trimming at V came to 4 bases and at J to 3 bases, leaving 4 bases not matched to a gene. The CDR3 reads CASSRGQGVYEQYF. The CDR3 coding sequence is TGCGCCAGCAGCAGAGGACAGGGGGTCTACGAGCAGTACTTC.

The CDR3 reads CASSFKGEVTEAFF. CDR3 in DNA: TGTGCCAGCAGTTTCAAGGGGGAGGTCACTGAAGCTTTCTTT. V and J are TRBV27 and TRBJ1-1, with D possibly matching TRBD1 (6 bases). From germline, CDR1 is MNHEY and CDR2 SMNVEV (reference sequence). The V gene lost 3 bases and the J gene lost 4 bases, with 12 bases spanning the gap. The CDR3 sequence is 14 residues long.

The rearrangement joins TRBV7-8 to TRBJ1-2; no clear D gene. Germline-derived CDR1 and CDR2 are SGHVS and FQNEAQ. CDR3 size: 15 residues. The ends were cut back, 1 base at V and 8 bases at J, with 17 bases in the middle. CDR3 sequence reads: CASSLVTDPPAGYTF. The CDR3 DNA reads as TGTGCCAGCAGCTTAGTGACGGATCCCCCGGCGGGCTACACCTTC.

The chain uses TRBV5-4 and TRBJ1-1; TRBD1 matches at 8 bases. Unmatched junction bases numbered 7, after V lost 4 bases and J lost 2 bases. The germline CDR1 and CDR2 sequences are SGHNT and YYREEE (reference sequence). The CDR3 loop spans 15 amino acids. CDR3 coding DNA: TGTGCCAGCAGCCGTGACAGGGGCCTTAACACTGAAGCTTTCTTT. Its translation: CASSRDRGLNTEAFF.

J is TRBJ1-5 and V is TRBV5-6; D possibly corresponds to TRBD1 (5 bases). Germline lookup yields CDR1 SGHDT and CDR2 YYEEEE. This CDR3 has 15 amino acids. The V and J ends lost 2 bases and 3 bases respectively, with 12 bases between them. The CDR3 region has the DNA TGTGCCAGCAGCTTCCGGGACGGCCTCAATCAGCCCCAGCATTTT. Its translation: CASSFRDGLNQPQHF.

This clone was observed once. The chain is built from TRBV29-1 and TRBJ1-1; D possibly corresponds to TRBD1 (5 bases). The germline V gene encodes CDR1 SQVTM and CDR2 ANQGSEA. The CDR3 is 14 residues long. With 6 bases removed from V and 3 bases from J, the gap between germline ends came to 17 bases. CDR3 residues: CSVMGVRGDTEAFF. The CDR3 DNA follows: TGCAGCGTGATGGGGGTGCGGGGGGACACTGAAGCTTTCTTT. The variable domain in full, completed from reference TRBV29-1 and TRBJ1-1, reads SAVISQKPSRDICQRGTSLTIQCQVDSQVTMMFWYRQQPGQSLTLIATANQGSEATYESGFVIDKFPISRPNLTFSTLTVSNMSPEDSSIYLCSVMGVRGDTEAFFGQGTRLTVV.

The V gene is TRBV5-4, the J gene TRBJ1-3; tentative D call: TRBD1 (5 bases). The CDR3 runs 16 residues. The germline gives CDR1 SGHNT, CDR2 YYREEE (reference sequence). Deletions cut 0 bases from V and 0 bases from J, with 10 bases between. CDR3 DNA: TGTGCCAGCAGCTTGGGTCAGACAGCCTCTGGAAACACCATATATTTT. Its translation is CASSLGQTASGNTIYF.

The V and J genes are TRBV5-6 and TRBJ2-1; no definite D call. V was pared by 0 bases and J by 1 base, with 8 bases between. CDR1 and CDR2 from the germline V gene are SGHDT and YYEEEE. CDR3 length: 15 residues. The CDR3 sequence: CASSLDLVSYNEQFF. Here the CDR3 DNA reads TGTGCCAGCAGCTTGGATCTAGTTTCCTACAATGAGCAGTTCTTC.

The chain combines TRBV6-5 with TRBJ1-1, with TRBD1 as a possible D gene (6 bases). V was cut by 2 bases and J by 3 bases, with 10 bases left in between. The germline V gene encodes CDR1 MNHEY and CDR2 SVGAGI. The CDR3 has 14 residues. CDR3 loop: CASSYGGADTEAFF. CDR3 in DNA: TGTGCCAGCAGTTACGGGGGGGCGGACACTGAAGCTTTCTTT.

V is TRBV18 and J is TRBJ2-7; 7 nucleotides line up with TRBD1. The CDR3 has 15 amino acids. CDR1 and CDR2 from the germline V gene are KGHSH and LQKENI. V shed 3 bases, J shed 4 bases, and the junction held 9 bases outside the gene matches. CDR3 amino acids: CASSPRQGVWYEQYF. The CDR3 DNA reads as TGTGCCAGCTCACCTCGCCAGGGGGTATGGTACGAGCAGTACTTC.

The chain is built from TRBV5-6 and TRBJ2-5, with 7 bases identical to TRBD2. The CDR3 loop spans 18 amino acids. Germline loops: CDR1 SGHDT, CDR2 YYEEEE. Losses at the gene ends were 1 base for V and 5 bases for J; bases not matched to a gene: 17. The DNA for the CDR3 is TGTGCCAGCAGCTTGTTAGGGAGGGCTAGCGGTCCGTGGGAGACCCAGTACTTC. It codes for CASSLLGRASGPWETQYF.

The rearrangement uses TRBV7-9 and TRBJ2-1; 13 bases align to TRBD2. CDR1 and CDR2 (germline): SEHNR, FQNEAQ (reference sequence). V gave up 4 bases and J gave up 5 bases; unmatched junction bases: 5. This CDR3 contains 16 residues. In nucleotides, the CDR3 is TGTGCCAGCAGCTACGAACTAGCGGGAGGGAACAATGAGCAGTTCTTC. Translated: CASSYELAGGNNEQFF.